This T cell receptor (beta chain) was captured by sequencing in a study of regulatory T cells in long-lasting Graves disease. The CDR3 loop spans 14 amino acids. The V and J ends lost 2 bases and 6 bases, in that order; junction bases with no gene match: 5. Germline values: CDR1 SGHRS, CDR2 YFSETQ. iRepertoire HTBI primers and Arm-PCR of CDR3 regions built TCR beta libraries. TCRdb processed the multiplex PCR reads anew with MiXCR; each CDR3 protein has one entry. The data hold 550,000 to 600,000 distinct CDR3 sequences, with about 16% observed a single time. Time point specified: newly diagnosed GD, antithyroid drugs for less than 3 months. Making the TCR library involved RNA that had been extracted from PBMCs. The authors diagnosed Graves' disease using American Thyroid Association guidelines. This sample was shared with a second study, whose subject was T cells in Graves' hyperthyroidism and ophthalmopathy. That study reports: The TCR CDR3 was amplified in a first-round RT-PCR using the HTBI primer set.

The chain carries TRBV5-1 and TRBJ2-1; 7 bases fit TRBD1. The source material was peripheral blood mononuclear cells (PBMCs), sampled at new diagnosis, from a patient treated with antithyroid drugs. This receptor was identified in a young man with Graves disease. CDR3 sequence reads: CASSFYSGGNEQFF. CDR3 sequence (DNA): TGCGCCAGCAGCTTTTATTCAGGGGGCAATGAGCAGTTCTTC.